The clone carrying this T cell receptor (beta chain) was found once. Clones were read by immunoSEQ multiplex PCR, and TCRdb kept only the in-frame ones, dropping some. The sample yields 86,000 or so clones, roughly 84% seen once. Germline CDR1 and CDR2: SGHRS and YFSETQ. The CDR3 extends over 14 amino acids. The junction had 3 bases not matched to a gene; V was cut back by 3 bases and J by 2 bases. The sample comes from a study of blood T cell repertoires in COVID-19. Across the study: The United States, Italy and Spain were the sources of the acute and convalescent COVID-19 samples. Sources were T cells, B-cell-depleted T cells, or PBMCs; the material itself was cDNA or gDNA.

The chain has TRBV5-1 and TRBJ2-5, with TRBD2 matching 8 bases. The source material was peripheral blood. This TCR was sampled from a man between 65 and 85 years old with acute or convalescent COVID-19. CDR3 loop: CASSSGGGQETQYF. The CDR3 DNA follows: TGCGCCAGCAGCTCCGGGGGGGGACAAGAGACCCAGTACTTC.